This passage covers 10 T cell receptor beta chains from one sample sequenced in a study of shared T cell receptors in the human thymus. The assay was immunoSEQ multiplex PCR, and TCRdb's table has in-frame clones only and misses some. The sample carries some 760,000 clones, 80% to 90% recorded once. These same records also appear under a second study, on human thymus T cells.

Sample: thymocytes. Receptor source: a girl under three years old with a congenital heart defect.

V and J are TRBV4-3 and TRBJ1-5; D is ambiguous. Trimming shortened V by 0 bases and J by 5 bases, and 11 bases separated the two germline ends. The CDR3 runs 15 residues. Germline assignment: CDR1 LGHNA and CDR2 YSLEER. The CDR3 DNA is TGCGCCAGCAGCCAAGATCTTGAGGGCTATCAGCCCCAGCATTTT. Its translation is CASSQDLEGYQPQHF.

V usage is TRBV9 and J usage is TRBJ1-4; D is ambiguous. The CDR3 is 15 residues long. Per the germline V gene, CDR1 is SGDLS and CDR2 is YYNGEE. V was cut by 0 bases and J by 0 bases, with 6 bases left in between. The chain's CDR3 is CASSVESATNEKLFF. Written as DNA, the CDR3 is TGTGCCAGCAGCGTAGAAAGCGCAACTAATGAAAAACTGTTTTTT.

This chain uses TRBV7-2 with TRBJ2-1, with 9 bases fitting TRBD1. CDR3 length: 15 amino acids. The V segment lost 3 bases and the J segment 9 bases; nucleotides outside the gene matches: 9. Germline V gene lookup returns CDR1 SGHTA and CDR2 FQGNSA. The CDR3 reads CASSFPTGGLIEQFF. In DNA form, the CDR3 reads TGTGCCAGCAGCTTCCCGACAGGGGGTTTGATTGAGCAGTTCTTC. The complete variable domain, with remaining parts taken from reference TRBV7-2 and TRBJ2-1, reads GAGVSQSPSNKVTEKGKDVELRCDPISGHTALYWYRQSLGQGLEFLIYFQGNSAPDKSGLPSDRFSAERTGGSVSTLTIQRTQQEDSAVYLCASSFPTGGLIEQFFGPGTRLTVL.

The chain combines TRBV7-8 with TRBJ1-2; 9 positions match TRBD1. The CDR3 is 17 residues long. Germline CDR1 and CDR2: SGHVS and FQNEAQ. Unmatched junction bases numbered 13, after V lost 0 bases and J lost 8 bases. The CDR3 loop is CASSLAVRDREIRGYTF. DNA for the CDR3: TGTGCCAGCAGCTTAGCTGTTAGGGACAGGGAAATTCGAGGCTACACCTTC.

The chain recombines TRBV7-8 with TRBJ2-5, with 9 bases that match TRBD2. Trimming cost V 1 base and J 5 bases; bases outside gene matches: 5. This CDR3 is 15 amino acids long. Germline values: CDR1 SGHVS, CDR2 FQNEAQ. CDR3 in DNA: TGTGCCAGCAGCTTAGTGGCGGGGGGGCAGGAGACCCAGTACTTC. It encodes CASSLVAGGQETQYF.

The rearrangement uses TRBV29-1 and TRBJ1-2; 7 nucleotides line up with TRBD1. The J segment lost 4 bases and the V segment lost 4 bases, leaving 6 bases of the junction unmatched. Germline CDR1 is SQVTM and CDR2 is ANQGSEA. The CDR3 is 13 amino acids. This chain's CDR3 is CSVARDRAYGYTF. In DNA form, the CDR3 reads TGCAGCGTTGCTCGGGACAGAGCCTATGGCTACACCTTC.

V is TRBV27 and J is TRBJ1-1, with TRBD1 as a possible D gene (5 bases). The CDR3 is 13 residues long. V was trimmed by 4 bases and J by 1 base, leaving 7 bases between them. In germline, CDR1 is MNHEY, CDR2 SMNVEV (reference sequence). In nucleotides, the CDR3 is TGTGCCAGCAGTTCGGGGGGGAACACTGAAGCTTTCTTT. Encoded protein: CASSSGGNTEAFF.

This chain joins TRBV12-5 and TRBJ1-3; no definite D call. The CDR3 is 21 amino acids. Per germline, CDR1 LGHNT and CDR2 FRNRAP. Trimming cost V 0 bases and J 0 bases, with 24 bases left between them. The CDR3 loop is CASGLVRRDPKGAFSGNTIYF. For the CDR3, the DNA is TGTGCTAGTGGTTTGGTACGGCGGGATCCCAAGGGCGCATTCTCTGGAAACACCATATATTTT.

The rearrangement joins TRBV6-1 to TRBJ2-5; 7 positions match TRBD2. With 5 bases clipped from V and 3 bases from J, the junction kept 12 bases outside the gene matches. Germline V gene data show CDR1 as MNHNS and CDR2 as SASEGT. The CDR3 runs to 16 residues. The CDR3 spells CASSQGTTNSEETQYF. CDR3 sequence (DNA): TGTGCCAGCAGTCAAGGGACTACTAATTCGGAAGAGACCCAGTACTTC.

The rearrangement joins TRBV19 to TRBJ1-1, with D possibly matching TRBD1 (5 bases). V gave up 5 bases and J gave up 0 bases, with 7 bases separating them. Germline V gives CDR1 LNHDA, CDR2 SQIVND (reference sequence). The CDR3 covers 13 residues. The CDR3 DNA reads as TGTGCCAGTAGTCCGACAGTGAACACTGAAGCTTTCTTT. It translates to CASSPTVNTEAFF.